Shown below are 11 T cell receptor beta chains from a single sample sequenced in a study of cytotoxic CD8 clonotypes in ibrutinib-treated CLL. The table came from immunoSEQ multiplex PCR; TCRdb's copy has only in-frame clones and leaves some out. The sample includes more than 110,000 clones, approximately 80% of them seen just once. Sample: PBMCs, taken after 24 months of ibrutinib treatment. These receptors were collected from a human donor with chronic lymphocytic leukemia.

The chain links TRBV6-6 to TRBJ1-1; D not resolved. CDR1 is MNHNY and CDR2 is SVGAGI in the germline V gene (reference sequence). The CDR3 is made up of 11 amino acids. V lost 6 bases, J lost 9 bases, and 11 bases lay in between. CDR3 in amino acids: CASSPGFQAFF. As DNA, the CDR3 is TGTGCCAGCAGCCCCGGGTTTCAAGCTTTCTTT.

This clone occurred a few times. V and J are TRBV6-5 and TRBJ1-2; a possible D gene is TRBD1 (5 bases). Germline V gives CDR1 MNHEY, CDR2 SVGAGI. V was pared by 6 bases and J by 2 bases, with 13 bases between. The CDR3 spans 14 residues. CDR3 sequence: CASRRSGVNYGYTF. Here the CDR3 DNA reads TGTGCCAGCAGGCGGTCGGGGGTAAACTATGGCTACACCTTC.

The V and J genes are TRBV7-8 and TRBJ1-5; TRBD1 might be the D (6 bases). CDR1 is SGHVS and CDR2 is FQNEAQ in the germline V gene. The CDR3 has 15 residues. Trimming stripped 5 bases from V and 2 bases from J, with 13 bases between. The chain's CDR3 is CASSPQGVGNQPQHF. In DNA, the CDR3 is TGTGCCAGCAGCCCACAGGGTGTGGGCAATCAGCCCCAGCATTTT.

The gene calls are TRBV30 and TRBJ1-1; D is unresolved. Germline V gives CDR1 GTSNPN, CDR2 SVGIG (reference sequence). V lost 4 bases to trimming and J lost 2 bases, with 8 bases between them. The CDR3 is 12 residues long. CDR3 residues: CAWKSVNTEAFF. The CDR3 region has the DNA TGTGCCTGGAAGTCCGTAAACACTGAAGCTTTCTTT.

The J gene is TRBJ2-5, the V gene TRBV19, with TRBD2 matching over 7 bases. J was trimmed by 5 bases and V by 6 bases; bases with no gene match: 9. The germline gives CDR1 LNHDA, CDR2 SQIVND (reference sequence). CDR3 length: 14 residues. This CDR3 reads CASRSRGGVETQYF. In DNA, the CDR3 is TGTGCCAGTAGATCCCGGGGAGGGGTGGAGACCCAGTACTTC.

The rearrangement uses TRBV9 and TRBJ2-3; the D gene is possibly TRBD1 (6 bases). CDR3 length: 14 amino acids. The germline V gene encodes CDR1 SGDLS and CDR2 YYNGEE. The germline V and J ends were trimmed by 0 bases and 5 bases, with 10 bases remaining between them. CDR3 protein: CASSVDQGLDTQYF. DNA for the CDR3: TGTGCCAGCAGCGTAGATCAGGGGTTAGATACGCAGTATTTT.

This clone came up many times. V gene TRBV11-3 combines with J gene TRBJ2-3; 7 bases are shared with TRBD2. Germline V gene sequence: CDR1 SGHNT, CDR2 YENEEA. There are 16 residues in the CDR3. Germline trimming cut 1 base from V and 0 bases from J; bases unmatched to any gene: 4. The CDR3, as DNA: TGTGCCAGCAGCTTAGGGTGGCGGGAGAGCACAGATACGCAGTATTTT. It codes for CASSLGWRESTDTQYF.

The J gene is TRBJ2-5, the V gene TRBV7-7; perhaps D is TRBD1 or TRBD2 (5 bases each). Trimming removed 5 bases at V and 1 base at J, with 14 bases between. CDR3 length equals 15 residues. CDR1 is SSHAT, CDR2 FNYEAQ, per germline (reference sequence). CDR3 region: CASSPQGEAQETQYF. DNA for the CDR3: TGTGCCAGCAGCCCCCAGGGAGAGGCCCAAGAGACCCAGTACTTC.

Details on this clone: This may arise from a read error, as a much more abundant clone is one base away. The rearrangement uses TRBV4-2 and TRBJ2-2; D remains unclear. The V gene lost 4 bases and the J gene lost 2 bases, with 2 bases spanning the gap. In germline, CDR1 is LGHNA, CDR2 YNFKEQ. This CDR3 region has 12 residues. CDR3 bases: TGTGCCAGCAGCCCTAACACCGGGGAGCTGTTTTTT. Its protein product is CASSPNTGELFF.

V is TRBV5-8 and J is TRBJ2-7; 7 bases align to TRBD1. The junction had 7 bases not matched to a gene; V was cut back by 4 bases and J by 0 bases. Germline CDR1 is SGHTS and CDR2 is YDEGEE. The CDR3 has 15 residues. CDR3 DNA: TGTGCCAGCAGCACCCGACAGGGAAGCTCCTACGAGCAGTACTTC. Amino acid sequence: CASSTRQGSSYEQYF.

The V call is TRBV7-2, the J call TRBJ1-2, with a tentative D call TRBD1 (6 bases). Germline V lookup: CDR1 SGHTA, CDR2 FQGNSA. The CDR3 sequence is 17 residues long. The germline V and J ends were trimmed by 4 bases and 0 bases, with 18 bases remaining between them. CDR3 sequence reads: CASSSLGRGTTNYGYTF. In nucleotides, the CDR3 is TGTGCCAGCAGCTCCCTTGGGAGGGGGACCACTAACTATGGCTACACCTTC.